These 26 T cell receptor beta chains originate from one sample sequenced in a study of radiotherapy plus CTLA-4 blockade in lung cancer. Profiling relied on immunoSEQ multiplex PCR, and the TCRdb table lists in-frame clones only, not all of them. The table has tens of thousands of clones, roughly 76% seen once; the top ten hold approximately 2.8%. The sequencing here drew on peripheral blood, taken from a patient treated with radiotherapy plus ipilimumab. These receptors came from a human donor with non-small cell lung cancer who had a complete response to radiotherapy plus ipilimumab.

The chain couples TRBV5-1 to TRBJ2-1; perhaps TRBD2 as D (5 bases). Germline CDR1 and CDR2: SGHRS and YFSETQ. Between the trimmed V and J ends, which lost 0 bases and 9 bases, there was a span of 13 bases. The CDR3 is 14 amino acids. The CDR3, as DNA: TGCGCCAGCAGCTTGGCAGTCGGGGAGACTGAGCAGTTCTTC. Translation: CASSLAVGETEQFF.

The chain links TRBV5-1 to TRBJ1-1, with a possible D match to TRBD1 (6 bases). The CDR3 consists of 13 residues. Germline V gene lookup returns CDR1 SGHRS and CDR2 YFSETQ. The germline V and J ends were trimmed by 6 bases and 2 bases, with 11 bases remaining between them. The CDR3 region is CASIGQRNTEAFF. DNA for the CDR3: TGCGCCAGCATCGGACAGAGAAACACTGAAGCTTTCTTT. The full variable domain, its missing parts supplied by reference TRBV5-1 and TRBJ1-1, is KAGVTQTPRYLIKTRGQQVTLSCSPISGHRSVSWYQQTPGQGLQFLFEYFSETQRNKGNFPGRFSGRQFSNSRSEMNVSTLELGDSALYLCASIGQRNTEAFFGQGTRLTVV.

The chain employs TRBV7-2 and TRBJ2-7, with D possibly matching TRBD2 (6 bases). The CDR3 spans 13 residues. The V and J ends lost 2 bases and 5 bases respectively, with 10 bases between them. In germline, CDR1 is SGHTA, CDR2 FQGNSA. CDR3 nucleotides: TGTGCCAGCAGCTTACCGGGGGTCCACGAGCAGTACTTC. Translating gives CASSLPGVHEQYF.

This chain uses TRBV6-5 with TRBJ2-1; 10 nucleotides agree with TRBD2. Germline CDR1 and CDR2: MNHEY and SVGAGI. The trim removed 4 bases at V and 9 bases at J, leaving 9 bases unmatched. The CDR3 contains 15 residues. Written as DNA, the CDR3 is TGTGCCAGCAGTTTTACCTTGACTAGCGGGTCTGAGCAGTTCTTC. Translation: CASSFTLTSGSEQFF.

V gene TRBV4-1 combines with J gene TRBJ2-7; the match to TRBD2 covers 9 bases. Looked up from germline, CDR1 is MGHRA and CDR2 is YSYEKL. With V trimmed by 4 bases and J by 3 bases, 10 bases remained unmatched. The CDR3 consists of 16 residues. This CDR3 reads CASSRDLAGNYYEQYF. The CDR3 DNA sequence: TGCGCCAGCAGCCGAGACCTAGCGGGGAATTACTACGAGCAGTACTTC.

The chain is built from TRBV5-1 and TRBJ2-7, with 14 bases that match TRBD2. The CDR3 is made up of 17 amino acids. V shed 4 bases, J shed 6 bases, and the junction held 12 bases outside the gene matches. Looked up from germline, CDR1 is SGHRS and CDR2 is YFSETQ. The CDR3 sequence is CASSPGGTSGSPLEQYF. For the CDR3, the DNA is TGCGCCAGCAGCCCGGGGGGGACTAGCGGGAGTCCGCTCGAGCAGTACTTC. Full variable domain (outside the CDR3, taken from reference TRBV5-1 and TRBJ2-7): KAGVTQTPRYLIKTRGQQVTLSCSPISGHRSVSWYQQTPGQGLQFLFEYFSETQRNKGNFPGRFSGRQFSNSRSEMNVSTLELGDSALYLCASSPGGTSGSPLEQYFGPGTRLTVT.

The genes are TRBV7-6 and TRBJ1-1; tentative D call: TRBD1 (6 bases). This CDR3 spans 15 amino acids. V lost 0 bases to trimming and J lost 1 base, with 9 bases between them. Germline-derived CDR1 and CDR2 are SGHVS and FNYEAQ. The CDR3 protein is CASSLAPRGNTEAFF. The CDR3 bases are TGTGCCAGCAGCTTAGCCCCCAGGGGGAACACTGAAGCTTTCTTT.

This clone occurred a few times. The CDR3 sequence is CASSPLGTLAFF. CDR3 nucleotide sequence: TGTGCCAGCAGCCCACTTGGGACATTAGCTTTCTTT. V and J are TRBV28 and TRBJ1-1, with D perhaps TRBD1 (6 bases). The CDR3 totals 12 residues. The V end was cut by 6 bases, the J end by 10 bases, with 15 bases between. CDR1 is MDHEN, CDR2 SYDVKM, per germline.

The V and J genes are TRBV28 and TRBJ2-1; 14 nucleotides agree with TRBD2. The CDR3 spans 19 residues. Trimming cost V 2 bases and J 2 bases; bases outside gene matches: 8. Per germline, CDR1 MDHEN and CDR2 SYDVKM. The CDR3: CASSLPGTSGSSTYNEQFF. The CDR3 nucleotides are TGTGCCAGCAGTTTACCCGGGACTAGCGGGAGTTCCACCTACAATGAGCAGTTCTTC.

This clone has only a few counts. The chain carries TRBV7-2 and TRBJ1-5, with D hard to call. The CDR3 consists of 16 residues. The V and J ends lost 1 base and 3 bases respectively, with 13 bases between them. In germline, CDR1 is SGHTA, CDR2 FQGNSA. In DNA form, the CDR3 reads TGTGCCAGCAGCTTAGGTCATAGAGTTTCCAATCAGCCCCAGCATTTT. It yields the protein CASSLGHRVSNQPQHF.

The chain combines TRBV19 with TRBJ1-2; 7 positions match TRBD1. This CDR3 has 16 amino acids. Germline loops: CDR1 LNHDA, CDR2 SQIVND (reference sequence). V lost 7 bases to trimming and J lost 4 bases; unmatched junction nucleotides: 15. Written as DNA, the CDR3 is TGTGCCAGTACCCCCCGAACTGGGGACAGCTTCTATGGCTACACCTTC. This gives the protein CASTPRTGDSFYGYTF.

The V and J genes are TRBV28 and TRBJ2-2, with 14 bases fitting TRBD2. The germline V gene encodes CDR1 MDHEN and CDR2 SYDVKM. This CDR3 contains 19 residues. Trimming removed 5 bases from V and 0 bases from J; junction bases left unmatched: 8. In DNA form, the CDR3 reads TGTGCCAGCAGTCCCCCCCAGACTAGCGGGAGGGCGAACACCGGGGAGCTGTTTTTT. Its translation is CASSPPQTSGRANTGELFF.

V is TRBV5-1 and J is TRBJ2-1; possible D gene TRBD1, 6 bases. This CDR3 is built from 15 residues. V was shortened by 4 bases and J by 2 bases, with 13 bases between the two germline ends. Germline lookup yields CDR1 SGHRS and CDR2 YFSETQ. The CDR3, as DNA: TGCGCCAGCAGCCCTACCACAGGGCCCTACAATGAGCAGTTCTTC. Translated, it gives CASSPTTGPYNEQFF.

This chain links TRBV5-5 with TRBJ1-1; unclear D gene. Germline V gives CDR1 SGHKS, CDR2 YYEKEE (reference sequence). There are 16 residues in the CDR3. V gave up 0 bases and J gave up 4 bases, with 16 bases separating them. CDR3 in DNA: TGTGCCAGCAGCTTGGCTTCGGCCCTAGTTGGCACTGAAGCTTTCTTT. This encodes CASSLASALVGTEAFF.

This clone was counted only a few times. This chain connects TRBV18 to TRBJ1-4, with D perhaps matching TRBD1 (6 bases). The CDR3 sequence is 17 residues long. Germline-derived CDR1 and CDR2 are KGHSH and LQKENI. V was shortened by 6 bases and J by 2 bases, with 19 bases between the two germline ends. DNA of the CDR3: TGTGCCAGCTCCCCCTGGACAGCTCAGGCCACTAATGAAAAACTGTTTTTT. Protein product: CASSPWTAQATNEKLFF.

The V and J genes are TRBV9 and TRBJ2-5; 7 nucleotides line up with TRBD1. The end of the DNA aligns better with TRBJ2-7, so the J call may be wrong. The CDR3 sequence is 14 residues long. CDR1 and CDR2 from the germline V gene are SGDLS and YYNGEE. CDR3 sequence: CASSAGTVSYEQYF. Written as DNA, the CDR3 is TGTGCCAGCAGCGCCGGGACAGTTTCCTACGAGCAGTACTTC.

This chain links TRBV15 with TRBJ2-3, with D unclear. The CDR3 runs 13 residues. The V gene's germline CDR1 is LNHNV and CDR2 YYDKDF (reference sequence). V was clipped by 5 bases and J by 6 bases, with 12 bases between them. The CDR3 coding sequence is TGTGCCACCAGCTCTCAGTTGAGGGATACGCAGTATTTT. This translates into CATSSQLRDTQYF.

This rearrangement joins TRBV27 to TRBJ2-5, with D perhaps TRBD2 (11 bases). V dropped 6 bases and J dropped 4 bases, with 30 bases sitting between them. CDR1 is MNHEY, CDR2 SMNVEV, per germline (reference sequence). The CDR3 spans 19 residues. CDR3 nucleotide sequence: TGTGCCAGCAGGGACAGGGGGACTAGCGGAACGACAAAAACAGAGACCCAGTACTTC. Residues: CASRDRGTSGTTKTETQYF.

The chain is built from TRBV15 and TRBJ2-5; 8 positions agree with TRBD1. The CDR3 spans 15 residues. V gave up 3 bases and J gave up 3 bases; unmatched junction bases: 6. Germline CDR1 is LNHNV and CDR2 is YYDKDF (reference sequence). In DNA, the CDR3 is TGTGCCACCAGCAGCACCCCGGGACAGGAAGAGACCCAGTACTTC. Amino acids: CATSSTPGQEETQYF.

V and J are TRBV4-1 and TRBJ2-5; 9 positions agree with TRBD2. CDR1 and CDR2 (germline): MGHRA, YSYEKL. CDR3 size: 18 residues. J was trimmed by 4 bases and V by 3 bases; bases with no gene match: 15. In DNA, the CDR3 is TGCGCCAGCAGCCAGGTTTCTCGGGGGCTAGCGGGGCGAGAGACCCAGTACTTC. This codes for CASSQVSRGLAGRETQYF.

The V call is TRBV19, the J call TRBJ2-5, with 7 nucleotides matching TRBD2. The DNA end is more similar to TRBJ2-7, so the J call may be wrong. Germline V gives CDR1 LNHDA, CDR2 SQIVND (reference sequence). The CDR3 covers 15 residues. This chain's CDR3 is CASSIAGEGSYEQYF. CDR3 DNA sequence: TGTGCCAGTAGTATTGCTGGGGAGGGATCCTACGAGCAGTACTTC.

This chain joins TRBV4-3 and TRBJ1-1; the D gene is possibly TRBD1 (5 bases). Trimming shortened V by 0 bases and J by 11 bases, and 22 bases separated the two germline ends. Germline V gene lookup returns CDR1 LGHNA and CDR2 YSLEER. This CDR3 is built from 16 residues. CDR3 amino acids: CASSQDLQYRRSRAFF. As DNA, the CDR3 is TGCGCCAGCAGCCAAGACTTACAGTACAGGCGGTCGAGGGCTTTCTTT.

The chain is built from TRBV5-4 and TRBJ2-7; D remains ambiguous. CDR1 is SGHNT and CDR2 is YYREEE in the germline V gene (reference sequence). The CDR3 runs to 14 residues. Trimming took 2 bases from V and 2 from J, leaving 11 bases between them. CDR3 protein: CASSFRPTTYEQYF. In DNA, the CDR3 is TGTGCCAGCAGCTTCAGACCTACTACCTACGAGCAGTACTTC.

The chain joins TRBV28 to TRBJ2-1; 12 positions match TRBD2. V gave up 3 bases and J gave up 7 bases; unmatched junction bases: 19. The CDR3 extends over 20 amino acids. The germline V gene encodes CDR1 MDHEN and CDR2 SYDVKM. The chain's CDR3 is CASSFISTPTTSGRWNEQFF. CDR3 bases: TGTGCCAGCAGTTTTATCTCGACCCCCACCACTAGCGGGAGGTGGAATGAGCAGTTCTTC.

The CDR3 spells CASSHQGGDYGYTF. The CDR3 region has the DNA TGTGCCAGCAGTCATCAGGGAGGAGACTATGGCTACACCTTC. This rearrangement joins TRBV2 to TRBJ1-2; D possibly corresponds to TRBD1 (5 bases). CDR1 and CDR2 from the germline V gene are SNHLY and FYNNEI. V lost 5 bases and J 3 bases, leaving 13 bases between the germline ends. The CDR3 consists of 14 residues.

This sequence joins TRBV9 and TRBJ2-7; tentatively, D is TRBD2 (6 bases). This CDR3 has 14 residues. In germline, CDR1 is SGDLS, CDR2 YYNGEE. V was clipped by 0 bases and J by 5 bases, with 12 bases between them. The DNA of the CDR3 is TGTGCCAGCAGCGTAGATGGAGGGAACGACGAGCAGTACTTC. This translates into CASSVDGGNDEQYF. Using reference TRBV9 and TRBJ2-7 for the parts outside the CDR3, the full variable domain is DSGVTQTPKHLITATGQRVTLRCSPRSGDLSVYWYQQSLDQGLQFLIQYYNGEERAKGNILERFSAQQFPDLHSELNLSSLELGDSALYFCASSVDGGNDEQYFGPGTRLTVT.